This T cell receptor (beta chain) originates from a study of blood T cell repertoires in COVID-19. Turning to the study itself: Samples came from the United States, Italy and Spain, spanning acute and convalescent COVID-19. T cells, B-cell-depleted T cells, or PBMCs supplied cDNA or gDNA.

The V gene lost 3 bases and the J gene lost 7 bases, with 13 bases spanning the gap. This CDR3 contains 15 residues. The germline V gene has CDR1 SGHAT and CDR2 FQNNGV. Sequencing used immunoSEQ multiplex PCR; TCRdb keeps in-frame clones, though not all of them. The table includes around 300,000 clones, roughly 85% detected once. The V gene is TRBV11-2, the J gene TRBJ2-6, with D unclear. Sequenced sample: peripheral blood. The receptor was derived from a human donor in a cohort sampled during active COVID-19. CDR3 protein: CASSFLDNIANVLTF. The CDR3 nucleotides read TGTGCCAGCAGCTTCCTCGACAACATTGCCAACGTCCTGACTTTC.